These 25 T cell receptor beta chains share one sample of origin, sequenced in a study of blood T cell repertoires in COVID-19. Sequencing was performed with immunoSEQ multiplex PCR; in TCRdb, only in-frame clones are kept and a portion is missing. In the table there are 240,000 or so clones, about three quarters of which are singletons. Sequenced input: peripheral blood. These TCRs come from a woman of 80 years or more with acute or convalescent COVID-19.

The chain combines TRBV3-1 (or the pseudogene TRBV3-2) with TRBJ2-5, with 8 positions matching TRBD1. Germline assignment: CDR1 LGHDT and CDR2 YNNKEL (reference sequence). The CDR3 is made up of 17 amino acids. With 2 bases clipped from V and 5 bases from J, the junction kept 13 bases outside the gene matches. CDR3 residues: CASSQRSQGALGETQYF. In nucleotides, the CDR3 is TGTGCCAGCAGCCAAAGGAGCCAGGGGGCGCTGGGGGAGACCCAGTACTTC.

The chain joins TRBV5-5 to TRBJ2-5; 9 nucleotides agree with TRBD1. V shed 6 bases, J shed 5 bases, and the junction held 20 bases outside the gene matches. The CDR3 has 18 residues. Germline loops: CDR1 SGHKS, CDR2 YYEKEE (reference sequence). The CDR3 region is CASTHGPPTGGWWETQYF. The CDR3 DNA reads as TGTGCCAGCACCCATGGGCCCCCGACAGGGGGTTGGTGGGAGACCCAGTACTTC. Complete variable domain (other parts from reference TRBV5-5 and TRBJ2-5): DAGVTQSPTHLIKTRGQQVTLRCSPISGHKSVSWYQQVLGQGPQFIFQYYEKEERGRGNFPDRFSARQFPNYSSELNVNALLLGDSALYLCASTHGPPTGGWWETQYFGPGTRLLVL.

The chain couples TRBV29-1 to TRBJ2-7; a weak D match, TRBD1 (6 bases). Trimming shortened V by 7 bases and J by 2 bases, and 18 bases separated the two germline ends. From germline, CDR1 is SQVTM and CDR2 ANQGSEA. The CDR3 is made up of 14 amino acids. For the CDR3, the DNA is TGCAGCGCAGGACAGCAGGAAGGGCCCTACGAGCAGTACTTC. The encoded protein is CSAGQQEGPYEQYF.

J is TRBJ2-5 and V is TRBV3-1 (or the pseudogene TRBV3-2); D remains unclear. Germline V lookup: CDR1 LGHDT, CDR2 YNNKEL (reference sequence). V lost 3 bases and J 1 base, leaving 6 bases between the germline ends. This CDR3 has 13 amino acids. The CDR3 sequence: CASSQGLQETQYF. In DNA, the CDR3 is TGTGCCAGCAGCCAGGGCCTCCAAGAGACCCAGTACTTC.

This clone showed up just a few times. This rearrangement joins TRBV4-3 to TRBJ1-2; D may be TRBD1 (6 bases). Trimming stripped 3 bases from V and 6 bases from J, with 14 bases between. CDR3 size: 14 residues. The V gene's germline CDR1 is LGHNA and CDR2 YSLEER. CDR3 protein: CASSHHRELHGYTF. CDR3 in DNA: TGCGCCAGCAGCCACCACAGGGAGCTCCATGGCTACACCTTC.

A few counts support this clone. The CDR3 protein is CASSPGYAYEQYF. CDR3 bases: TGTGCCAGCTCACCGGGCTACGCCTACGAGCAGTACTTC. The chain recombines TRBV18 with TRBJ2-7; D is unclear. Germline CDR1 reads KGHSH; CDR2 reads LQKENI. The CDR3 totals 13 residues. V dropped 3 bases and J dropped 2 bases, with 8 bases sitting between them.

This chain uses TRBV27 with TRBJ2-7, with TRBD2 identical over 8 bases. The CDR3 runs 14 residues. Losses at the gene ends were 5 bases for V and 2 bases for J; bases not matched to a gene: 5. Germline V CDR1 and CDR2: MNHEY, SMNVEV (reference sequence). The CDR3 coding sequence is TGTGCCAGCAGTCCCCGGGGGGGTCCCTACGAGCAGTACTTC. It translates to CASSPRGGPYEQYF.

The V call is TRBV18, the J call TRBJ2-7; 7 bases fit TRBD2. Germline V gene lookup returns CDR1 KGHSH and CDR2 LQKENI. V was pared by 3 bases and J by 3 bases, with 8 bases of the junction left unmatched. CDR3 length: 15 residues. CDR3 DNA: TGTGCCAGCTCACCTGGAGGGACTACGAACTACGAGCAGTACTTC. The encoded protein is CASSPGGTTNYEQYF.

The chain links TRBV5-1 to TRBJ2-2; 7 nucleotides match TRBD1. J gave up 5 bases and V 8 bases, and 9 bases lay outside the gene matches. The germline gives CDR1 SGHRS, CDR2 YFSETQ. The length of the CDR3 is 14 residues. The CDR3 protein is CASQDRERTGELFF. The CDR3 nucleotides are TGCGCCAGTCAAGACAGGGAGAGGACCGGGGAGCTGTTTTTT.

V usage is TRBV6-5 and J usage is TRBJ2-7; no firm D call. CDR3 length: 15 amino acids. Germline CDR1 reads MNHEY; CDR2 reads SVGAGI. The germline V and J ends were trimmed by 8 bases and 2 bases, with 19 bases remaining between them. CDR3 in amino acids: CASSPQPSAAYEQYF. In DNA, the CDR3 is TGTGCCAGCTCACCTCAACCGTCCGCAGCCTACGAGCAGTACTTC.

The chain combines TRBV25-1 with TRBJ2-7; the D gene is possibly TRBD1 (7 bases). V lost 5 bases and J lost 2, with 13 bases in between. There are 14 residues in the CDR3. Germline V gene data show CDR1 as MGHDK and CDR2 as SYGVNS. The CDR3 is CASSKSGGPYEQYF. CDR3 nucleotides: TGTGCCAGCAGTAAATCAGGGGGGCCCTACGAGCAGTACTTC.

This clone has only a few counts. The chain combines TRBV10-3 with TRBJ1-1; 8 bases fit TRBD1. The germline CDR1 and CDR2 sequences are ENHRY and SYGVKD. V shed 4 bases and J 5 bases; nucleotides not matched to a gene: 9. The CDR3 extends over 15 amino acids. CDR3: CAISALQGVSTEAFF. CDR3 in DNA: TGTGCCATCAGTGCCTTACAGGGGGTATCGACTGAAGCTTTCTTT.

The chain uses TRBV7-9 and TRBJ1-5; D ambiguous. The germline V and J ends were trimmed by 1 base and 5 bases, with 9 bases remaining between them. This CDR3 has 14 amino acids. Germline CDR1 and CDR2: SEHNR and FQNEAQ (reference sequence). Here the CDR3 DNA reads TGTGCCAGCAGCTTAGACGCCAACTATCAGCCCCAGCATTTT. This codes for CASSLDANYQPQHF.

This rearrangement joins TRBV7-9 to TRBJ2-1, with 9 nucleotides matching TRBD2. The CDR3 has 15 residues. Germline values: CDR1 SEHNR, CDR2 FQNEAQ (reference sequence). V lost 1 base, J lost 9 bases, and 7 bases stayed unmatched. The chain's CDR3 is CASSLGTAGGREQFF. The CDR3, as DNA: TGTGCCAGCAGCTTAGGAACAGCGGGAGGTCGTGAGCAGTTCTTC.

This chain uses TRBV12-3 or TRBV12-4 with TRBJ1-1; no definite D call. V lost 3 bases, J lost 0 bases, and 5 bases lay in between. This CDR3 comprises 13 residues. CDR3 coding DNA: TGTGCCAGCAGTTTCGGGATGAACACTGAAGCTTTCTTT. Protein: CASSFGMNTEAFF.

Notes on this clone: Sequence at one end of the junction differs from germline and may be a read error. The rearrangement links TRBV6-5 to TRBJ1-5, with D possibly matching TRBD1 (5 bases). The CDR3 is 15 amino acids. Germline V gene data show CDR1 as MNHEY and CDR2 as SVGAGI. The CDR3 DNA reads TGTGCCAGCAGTTACTCGATTGCCAGGGATCAACCCCAGCATTTT. Protein product: CASSYSIARDQPQHF.

The chain is built from TRBV6-5 and TRBJ2-3, with 8 nucleotides matching TRBD2. The germline V gene encodes CDR1 MNHEY and CDR2 SVGAGI. The CDR3 contains 14 residues. With V trimmed by 4 bases and J by 8 bases, 8 bases remained unmatched. The CDR3 protein is CASSLAGSGATQYF. CDR3 DNA sequence: TGTGCCAGCAGTTTAGCGGGATCGGGAGCTACGCAGTATTTT.

This clone occurred once. This chain connects TRBV7-2 to TRBJ1-6, with D possibly matching TRBD1 (5 bases). From germline, CDR1 is SGHTA and CDR2 FQGNSA. V was cut by 1 base and J by 6 bases, with 13 bases left in between. The CDR3 runs to 16 residues. CDR3 in DNA: TGTGCCAGCAGCTTAGTCGCGACAGCCTCTAATTCACCCCTCCACTTT. Amino acids: CASSLVATASNSPLHF.

Of note for this clone: The same CDR3 also results from other DNA sequences found in this sample. The chain carries TRBV11-2 and TRBJ2-7; possibly TRBD2 for D (7 bases). The CDR3 is 14 amino acids. Trimming stripped 1 base from V and 2 bases from J, with 9 bases between. Germline-derived CDR1 and CDR2 are SGHAT and FQNNGV. The CDR3 is CASSLGRGPYEQYF. CDR3 DNA: TGTGCCAGCAGCTTAGGGCGGGGGCCCTACGAGCAGTACTTC.

V usage is TRBV29-1 and J usage is TRBJ1-1; TRBD1 might be the D (6 bases). V was pared by 4 bases and J by 4 bases, with 13 bases between. CDR3 length equals 13 residues. Germline V gene data show CDR1 as SQVTM and CDR2 as ANQGSEA. The CDR3 nucleotides are TGCAGCGTTGTAACCGGACAGACCACTGAAGCTTTCTTT. It codes for CSVVTGQTTEAFF.

The V and J genes are TRBV6-1 and TRBJ2-5; the D gene is possibly TRBD2 (5 bases). The germline V and J ends were trimmed by 2 bases and 5 bases, with 9 bases remaining between them. Germline V gene data show CDR1 as MNHNS and CDR2 as SASEGT. There are 13 residues in the CDR3. Here the CDR3 DNA reads TGTGCCAGCAGTGAATGGGAGCTGGAGACCCAGTACTTC. As protein: CASSEWELETQYF.

This sequence joins TRBV2 and TRBJ1-1, with 8 bases identical to TRBD1. The length of the CDR3 is 14 residues. V lost 8 bases, J lost 4 bases, and 9 bases stayed unmatched. Germline V gene lookup returns CDR1 SNHLY and CDR2 FYNNEI. The CDR3 reads CASERTGSFTEAFF. The CDR3, as DNA: TGTGCCAGCGAAAGGACAGGGAGTTTCACTGAAGCTTTCTTT.

This clone has more than one count but fewer than ten. The genes are TRBV5-1 and TRBJ2-2, with D possibly being TRBD2 (5 bases). The germline V gene encodes CDR1 SGHRS and CDR2 YFSETQ. The CDR3 has 16 residues. Trimming stripped 0 bases from V and 1 base from J, with 10 bases between. The CDR3 nucleotides are TGCGCCAGCAGCTTGGCTATCGGAGGGAACACCGGGGAGCTGTTTTTT. Its protein product is CASSLAIGGNTGELFF.

This clone was detected once. The rearrangement uses TRBV19 and TRBJ1-2; D remains unclear. Germline V gene data show CDR1 as LNHDA and CDR2 as SQIVND (reference sequence). This CDR3 contains 12 residues. V shed 7 bases and J shed 4 bases, with 10 bases lying between them. CDR3 DNA: TGTGCCAGTACCCGCGCTACCTATGGCTACACCTTC. Residues: CASTRATYGYTF.

The genes are TRBV18 and TRBJ2-1; a possible D gene is TRBD2 (5 bases). CDR1 KGHSH and CDR2 LQKENI come from the germline V gene. The CDR3 loop spans 11 amino acids. V lost 5 bases and J lost 9, with 8 bases in between. The CDR3 spells CASSSEVEQFF. The CDR3 DNA reads TGTGCCAGCTCATCGGAGGTTGAGCAGTTCTTC.